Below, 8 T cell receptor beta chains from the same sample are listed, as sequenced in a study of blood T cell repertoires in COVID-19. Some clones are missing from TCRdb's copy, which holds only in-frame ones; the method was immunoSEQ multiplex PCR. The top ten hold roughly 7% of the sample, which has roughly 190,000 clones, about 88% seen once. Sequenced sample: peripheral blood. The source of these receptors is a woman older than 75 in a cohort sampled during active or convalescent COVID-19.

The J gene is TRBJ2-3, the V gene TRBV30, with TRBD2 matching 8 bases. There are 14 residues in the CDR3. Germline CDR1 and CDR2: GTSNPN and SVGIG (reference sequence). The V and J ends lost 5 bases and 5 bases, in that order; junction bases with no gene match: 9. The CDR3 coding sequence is TGTGCCTGGCTCAAAGCGGGAGCAATAGATACGCAGTATTTT. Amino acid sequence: CAWLKAGAIDTQYF.

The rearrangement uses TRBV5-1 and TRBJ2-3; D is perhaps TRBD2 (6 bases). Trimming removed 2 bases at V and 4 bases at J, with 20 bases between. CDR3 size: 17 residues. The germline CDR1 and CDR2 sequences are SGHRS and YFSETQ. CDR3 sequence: CASSLSPGLNPADTQYF. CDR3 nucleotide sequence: TGCGCCAGCAGCTTATCGCCGGGACTTAACCCAGCAGATACGCAGTATTTT. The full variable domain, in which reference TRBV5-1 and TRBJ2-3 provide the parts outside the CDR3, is KAGVTQTPRYLIKTRGQQVTLSCSPISGHRSVSWYQQTPGQGLQFLFEYFSETQRNKGNFPGRFSGRQFSNSRSEMNVSTLELGDSALYLCASSLSPGLNPADTQYFGPGTRLTVL.

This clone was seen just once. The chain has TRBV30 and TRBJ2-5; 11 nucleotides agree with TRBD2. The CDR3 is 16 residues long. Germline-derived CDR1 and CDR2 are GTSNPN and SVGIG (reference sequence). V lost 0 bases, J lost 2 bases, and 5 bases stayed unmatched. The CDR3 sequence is CAWSVGLAGSQETQYF. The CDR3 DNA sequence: TGTGCCTGGAGTGTCGGACTAGCGGGTTCGCAAGAGACCCAGTACTTC.

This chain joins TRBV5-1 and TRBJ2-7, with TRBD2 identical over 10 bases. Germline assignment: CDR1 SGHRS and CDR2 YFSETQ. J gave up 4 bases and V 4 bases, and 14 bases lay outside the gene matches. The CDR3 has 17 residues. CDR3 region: CASSPGGLAGDTYEQYV. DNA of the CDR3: TGCGCCAGCAGCCCTGGGGGCCTAGCGGGAGACACTTACGAGCAGTACGTC.

CDR3 sequence reads: CASSQDHRGRAYSKNIQYF. Written as DNA, the CDR3 is TGTGCCAGCAGCCAAGATCATCGGGGTAGGGCGTATAGCAAAAACATTCAGTACTTC. The chain links TRBV3-1 (or the pseudogene TRBV3-2) to TRBJ2-4; a weak D match, TRBD2 (5 bases). This CDR3 is built from 19 residues. The germline CDR1 and CDR2 sequences are LGHDT and YNNKEL (reference sequence). With 0 bases removed from V and 3 bases from J, the gap between germline ends came to 21 bases.

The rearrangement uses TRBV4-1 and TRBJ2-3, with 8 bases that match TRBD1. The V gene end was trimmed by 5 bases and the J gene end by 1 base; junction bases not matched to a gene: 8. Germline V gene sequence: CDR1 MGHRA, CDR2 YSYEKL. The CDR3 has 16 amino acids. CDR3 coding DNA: TGCGCCAGCAGCACGCAGGGGGCGCGAGGCACAGATACGCAGTATTTT. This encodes CASSTQGARGTDTQYF.

CDR3 protein: CASRPGQGANEQFF. The CDR3 coding sequence is TGTGCCAGCAGGCCGGGACAGGGGGCAAATGAGCAGTTCTTC. V is TRBV28 and J is TRBJ2-1; the match to TRBD1 covers 12 bases. The CDR3 runs to 14 residues. Germline V gene lookup returns CDR1 MDHEN and CDR2 SYDVKM. The J segment lost 7 bases and the V segment lost 6 bases, leaving 4 bases of the junction unmatched.

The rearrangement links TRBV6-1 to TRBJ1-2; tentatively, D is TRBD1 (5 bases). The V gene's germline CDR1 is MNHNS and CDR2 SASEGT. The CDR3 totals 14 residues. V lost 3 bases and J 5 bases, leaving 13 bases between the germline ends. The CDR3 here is CASSETGDSYGYTF. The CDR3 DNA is TGTGCCAGCAGTGAGACGGGGGACTCTTATGGCTACACCTTC.